The entry that follows covers one T cell receptor (beta chain) sequence. This specimen comes from a study of technical replicates of blood from a handful of donors. V lost 1 base and J 3 bases, leaving 13 bases between the germline ends. Germline V gene data show CDR1 as SGHVS and CDR2 as FQNEAQ. The length of the CDR3 is 15 residues. Clones were read by immunoSEQ multiplex PCR, and TCRdb kept only the in-frame ones, dropping some. Here the sample spans 80,000 to 85,000 clones, approximately 89% being singletons. Specimen: T cells isolated from PBMCs. The chain is built from TRBV7-8 and TRBJ2-7; a weak D match, TRBD2 (6 bases). The origin of this receptor is a human donor in good health. In DNA form, the CDR3 reads TGTGCCAGCAGCTTAGGACTAGAGCGTGGCTACGAGCAGTACTTC. Amino acid sequence: CASSLGLERGYEQYF.